The 13 T cell receptor beta chains given below trace back to one sample, sequenced in a study of blood T cell repertoires in COVID-19. The data were produced by immunoSEQ multiplex PCR, yet TCRdb's version contains in-frame clones alone and is incomplete. This sample yields tens of thousands of clones, of which 60% to 80% are seen a single time; around a fifth belongs to the top ten. Sequenced: peripheral blood. Receptors were obtained from a human donor with active or convalescent COVID-19. The donor label of this sample is uncertain.

This clone was recorded a few times. This chain uses TRBV7-2 with TRBJ2-7; tentatively, D is TRBD2 (7 bases). CDR1 and CDR2 (germline): SGHTA, FQGNSA. This CDR3 contains 12 residues. V lost 6 bases and J lost 5, with 11 bases in between. DNA for the CDR3: TGTGCCAGCAGGGGGGGGCCCCACGAGCAGTACTTC. This sequence encodes CASRGGPHEQYF.

This clone has just one count. The V call is TRBV10-2, the J call TRBJ1-4; weak D call: TRBD1 (6 bases). With 2 bases removed from V and 2 bases from J, the gap between germline ends came to 9 bases. The CDR3 is made up of 15 amino acids. Germline assignment: CDR1 WSHSY and CDR2 SAAADI. CDR3 sequence: CASSEGGQTNEKLFF. Written as DNA, the CDR3 is TGCGCCAGCAGTGAGGGTGGACAGACTAATGAAAAACTGTTTTTT.

This clone was counted once. The chain has TRBV7-2 and TRBJ2-4, with a tentative D call TRBD2 (5 bases). V lost 5 bases and J lost 0, with 14 bases in between. The CDR3 loop spans 16 amino acids. The germline V gene has CDR1 SGHTA and CDR2 FQGNSA. The CDR3: CASSPWETLAKNIQYF. DNA of the CDR3: TGTGCCAGCAGCCCTTGGGAGACCCTAGCCAAAAACATTCAGTACTTC.

The chain recombines TRBV5-6 with TRBJ2-3; 12 nucleotides align to TRBD2. CDR3 length equals 17 residues. V dropped 0 bases and J dropped 4; count of bases not matched to a gene: 6. In germline, CDR1 is SGHDT, CDR2 YYEEEE. CDR3 loop: CASSLDWASGRADTQYF. The DNA for the CDR3 is TGTGCCAGCAGCTTGGATTGGGCTAGCGGGAGGGCAGATACGCAGTATTTT. Based on the CDR3 plus reference TRBV5-6 and TRBJ2-3, the full variable domain is DAGVTQSPTHLIKTRGQQVTLRCSPKSGHDTVSWYQQALGQGPQFIFQYYEEEERQRGNFPDRFSGHQFPNYSSELNVNALLLGDSALYLCASSLDWASGRADTQYFGPGTRLTVL.

This sequence joins TRBV11-3 and TRBJ2-2, with D maybe TRBD1 (5 bases). This CDR3 spans 16 amino acids. With 5 bases removed from V and 2 bases from J, the gap between germline ends came to 15 bases. Germline V gene sequence: CDR1 SGHNT, CDR2 YENEEA. CDR3 sequence (DNA): TGTGCCAGCAGCCTCGGCACAGGTTCCAACACCGGGGAGCTGTTTTTT. As protein: CASSLGTGSNTGELFF.

The rearrangement links TRBV5-5 to TRBJ2-7; no firm D call. There are 13 residues in the CDR3. V lost 2 bases to trimming and J lost 2 bases, with 8 bases between them. Germline CDR1 reads SGHKS; CDR2 reads YYEKEE (reference sequence). CDR3 in amino acids: CASSFYYAYEQYF. CDR3 coding DNA: TGTGCCAGCAGCTTTTACTATGCCTACGAGCAGTACTTC.

V usage is TRBV4-1 and J usage is TRBJ1-2, with 7 bases aligning to TRBD1. J was trimmed by 4 bases and V by 1 base; bases with no gene match: 6. Germline-derived CDR1 and CDR2 are MGHRA and YSYEKL. The CDR3 totals 15 residues. The CDR3 DNA is TGCGCCAGCAGCCAAGGAACAGGGGAGGCCTATGGCTACACCTTC. Translation: CASSQGTGEAYGYTF.

J is TRBJ2-1 and V is TRBV6-5; 9 bases are shared with TRBD2. The V gene end was trimmed by 9 bases and the J gene end by 0 bases; junction bases not matched to a gene: 6. This CDR3 is built from 15 residues. In germline, CDR1 is MNHEY, CDR2 SVGAGI. For the CDR3, the DNA is TGTGCCAGTTCCTTTAGCGGGAGCTCCTACAATGAGCAGTTCTTC. This sequence encodes CASSFSGSSYNEQFF.

The chain carries TRBV15 and TRBJ1-2; the match to TRBD1 covers 9 bases. CDR3 length equals 14 residues. Per the germline V gene, CDR1 is LNHNV and CDR2 is YYDKDF (reference sequence). V was clipped by 4 bases and J by 4 bases; unmatched bases: 4. This chain's CDR3 is CATSIRTGAYGYTF. Here the CDR3 DNA reads TGTGCCACCAGCATCCGGACAGGGGCCTATGGCTACACCTTC. The full variable domain, with the rest looked up from reference TRBV15 and TRBJ1-2, is DAMVIQNPRYQVTQFGKPVTLSCSQTLNHNVMYWYQQKSSQAPKLLFHYYDKDFNNEADTPDNFQSRRPNTSFCFLDIRSPGLGDTAMYLCATSIRTGAYGYTFGSGTRLTVV.

The CDR3 DNA sequence: TGTGCCAGCAGTTGGAACAGCCGGAACACTGAAGCTTTCTTT. This sequence encodes CASSWNSRNTEAFF. The chain employs TRBV27 and TRBJ1-1; D unclear. This CDR3 comprises 14 residues. CDR1 is MNHEY and CDR2 is SMNVEV in the germline V gene (reference sequence). Trimming pared 4 bases from V and 1 base from J, leaving 10 bases between.

The chain joins TRBV2 to TRBJ2-1; TRBD2 matches 14 bases. The germline V gene has CDR1 SNHLY and CDR2 FYNNEI. The CDR3 contains 21 residues. V shed 9 bases, J shed 7 bases, and the junction held 26 bases outside the gene matches. CDR3 nucleotide sequence: TGTGCCAGAAAGGGACGGACCCCGGGACTAGCGGGAGAACGGGGGGGGAATGAGCAGTTCTTC. This gives the protein CARKGRTPGLAGERGGNEQFF. The full variable domain, in which reference TRBV2 and TRBJ2-1 provide the parts outside the CDR3, is EPEVTQTPSHQVTQMGQEVILRCVPISNHLYFYWYRQILGQKVEFLVSFYNNEISEKSEIFDDQFSVERPDGSNFTLKIRSTKLEDSAMYFCARKGRTPGLAGERGGNEQFFGPGTRLTVL.

The sample holds one count of this clone. This chain uses TRBV24-1 with TRBJ2-5; 7 bases map to TRBD1. CDR1 is KGHDR, CDR2 SFDVKD, per germline. The CDR3 is made up of 14 amino acids. Germline trimming cut 5 bases from V and 6 bases from J; bases unmatched to any gene: 8. In DNA form, the CDR3 reads TGTGCCACCAGTGCCCCTCAACAGGGGAAGACCCAGTACTTC. It yields the protein CATSAPQQGKTQYF.

The chain couples TRBV6-4 to TRBJ2-1; TRBD2 matches at 7 bases. The CDR3 runs to 15 residues. After removal of 2 bases from V and 8 bases from J, the junction contained 9 bases not matched to a gene. Germline assignment: CDR1 MRHNA and CDR2 SNTAGT. The CDR3 loop reads CASSDRAGALDEQFF. CDR3 DNA: TGTGCCAGCAGTGACCGGGCGGGAGCTTTAGATGAGCAGTTCTTC.